A selection of T cell receptor beta chains follows, all from one sample in a study of tumor-infiltrating lymphocytes in primary liver carcinoma. TCRdb reprocessed the multiplex PCR reads via MiXCR and lists one record per CDR3 protein. The table has roughly 70,000 distinct CDR3 sequences, 71% seen once; the top ten hold around two fifths. The sequencing sample was made of liver tumor tissue from sampling region 4. These TCRs come from a man aged 35 to 55 with primary liver carcinoma and hepatitis B virus infection. CDR3s include the opening cysteine and the closing phenylalanine or tryptophan. Fields, in order: V gene, clone size, J gene, D gene, CDR3 DNA, CDR3 protein. The D gene is left open where the match is weak. Size is stated for part of the rows, as once, few or many counts, or as a class when the clone is expanded.

V: TRBV4-1
size: .
J: TRBJ2-2
D: TRBD1
DNA: TGCGCCAGTACGGATCTGGACAGGGGGTTAACCGGGGAGCTGTTTTTT
CDR3: CASTDLDRGLTGELFF

V: TRBV29-1
size: many
J: TRBJ2-4
D: TRBD2
DNA: TGCAGCGTTGAAGGGGGGGGAGAAAACATTCAGTACTTC
CDR3: CSVEGGGENIQYF

V: TRBV4-1
size: .
J: TRBJ1-1
D: TRBD1
DNA: TGCGCCAGCAGCCAAAAAGGGGGCGTACAGTGGGCTGAGGCTTTCTTT
CDR3: CASSQKGGVQWAEAFF

V: TRBV5-1
size: .
J: TRBJ2-1
D: .
DNA: TGCGCCAGCAGTTTGTTGGGGGGAAGCTCCTACAATGAGCAGTCCTTC
CDR3: CASSLLGGSSYNEQSF

V: TRBV4-3
size: .
J: TRBJ2-5
D: .
DNA: TGCGCCAGCAGCCGAACGTTCGGGTCTTGGGAGACCCAGTACTTC
CDR3: CASSRTFGSWETQYF

V: TRBV11-1
size: .
J: TRBJ2-2
D: TRBD1
DNA: TGTGCCAGTAGCCTTACAGGGGCTACCGGGGAGCTGTTTTTT
CDR3: CASSLTGATGELFF

V: TRBV10-2
size: few
J: TRBJ2-7
D: .
DNA: TGCGCCAGCGGGGGCAGGTCCTACGAGCAGTACTTC
CDR3: CASGGRSYEQYF

V: TRBV9
size: .
J: TRBJ2-1
D: TRBD1
DNA: TGTGCCAGCAGCGCGGGGGACAGGGGGGCCCATGAGCAGTTCTTC
CDR3: CASSAGDRGAHEQFF

V: TRBV4-3
size: .
J: TRBJ1-2
D: TRBD1
DNA: TGCTCCAGCAGCCCCGGGACAGGGGTTAATTATGGCTACACCTTC
CDR3: CSSSPGTGVNYGYTF

V: TRBV11-2
size: .
J: TRBJ1-5
D: TRBD1
DNA: TGTGCCAGTAGCCTGGACAGGGGTAGCAATCAGCCACAGCACTTT
CDR3: CASSLDRGSNQPQHF

V: TRBV29-1
size: many
J: TRBJ2-3
D: .
DNA: TGCAGCGTTGAATTGACTACAGATACGCAGTATTTT
CDR3: CSVELTTDTQYF

V: TRBV29-1
size: .
J: TRBJ2-5
D: .
DNA: TGCAGCGTTGAAGGCAGGGGTATACTGGGGGAGACCCAGTACTTC
CDR3: CSVEGRGILGETQYF

V: TRBV11-2
size: once
J: TRBJ2-3
D: .
DNA: TGTCCCAGAAGCACCGGGGCTAGCGGCACAGATACGCAGTATTTT
CDR3: CPRSTGASGTDTQYF

V: TRBV5-4
size: .
J: TRBJ1-1
D: .
DNA: TGTGACAGCAGATACGGGCAGGGGACTATTGAAGCTTTCTTT
CDR3: CDSRYGQGTIEAFF

V: TRBV12-3/TRBV12-4
size: .
J: TRBJ2-4
D: TRBD2
DNA: TGTGCCAGCAATCTCGGGACTAGCGGGAGAATTCAGTACTTC
CDR3: CASNLGTSGRIQYF

V: TRBV11-2
size: .
J: TRBJ1-1
D: .
DNA: TGTGCCAACAGCCGAGGTAGGGCAGGTGTCTTCACTGAAGTTTTCTTT
CDR3: CANSRGRAGVFTEVFF

V: TRBV5-1
size: .
J: TRBJ1-2
D: .
DNA: TGCGCCAGCAGGCAAGACGGAGTCACTATGGTGGACTACACCTTC
CDR3: CASRQDGVTMVDYTF

V: TRBV12-5
size: .
J: TRBJ2-3
D: TRBD2
DNA: TGTGCTAGCAGTTCCGAAGCGGGACGCACAGGTACGCAGTATTTT
CDR3: CASSSEAGRTGTQYF

V: TRBV5-4
size: .
J: TRBJ2-7
D: .
DNA: TGTGCCAGCAGCTTGGTAGGGGGATTAGCGGACGTTGAGCAGTACTTC
CDR3: CASSLVGGLADVEQYF

V: TRBV11-3
size: .
J: TRBJ2-1
D: .
DNA: TGTGCCAGCAGTCCCGGGACCGAGGGCAACGGTGGGCAGTTCTTC
CDR3: CASSPGTEGNGGQFF

V: TRBV20-1
size: .
J: TRBJ2-3
D: .
DNA: TGCAGTGTGGACAGAACTGGCACAGATACGCAGTATTTT
CDR3: CSVDRTGTDTQYF

V: TRBV12-3/TRBV12-4
size: .
J: TRBJ2-2
D: .
DNA: TGTGCCGGCAGTTTAGTTCTGGGGCGCGGGGGGGAGCTGTTTTTT
CDR3: CAGSLVLGRGGELFF

V: TRBV12-3/TRBV12-4
size: .
J: TRBJ2-1
D: .
DNA: TGTGCCAGCAGTTGGGTCAGGGAGATCAAAGAGCAGTTCTTC
CDR3: CASSWVREIKEQFF

V: TRBV10-3
size: .
J: TRBJ1-5
D: .
DNA: TGTGTCATCAGTGATTATGAGGGCGATCCGCCCCAGCATTTT
CDR3: CVISDYEGDPPQHF

V: TRBV29-1
size: .
J: TRBJ2-1
D: .
DNA: TGCAGCGTAACCGGAACATCCTACGAGCAGTTCTTC
CDR3: CSVTGTSYEQFF

V: TRBV11-2
size: .
J: TRBJ2-3
D: .
DNA: TGTGCCAGCAGCTCCTACGGACAGAGAACAGGTACGCATTATTTT
CDR3: CASSSYGQRTGTHYF

V: TRBV2
size: few
J: TRBJ2-6
D: .
DNA: TGTGCCAGCAGTGGAAGCGGTCAGCCTCCCCACTCTGGGGCCAACGTCCTGACTTTC
CDR3: CASSGSGQPPHSGANVLTF

V: TRBV6-5
size: .
J: TRBJ2-2
D: TRBD2
DNA: TGTGCCAGCAGTGTATGGACTAGCGGGGGGAACACCGGGGAGCTTTTTTTT
CDR3: CASSVWTSGGNTGELFF

V: TRBV4-3
size: .
J: TRBJ2-1
D: .
DNA: TGCGCCAGCAGCCAAGATGCGTCCTACAATGAGGAATTCTTC
CDR3: CASSQDASYNEEFF

V: TRBV28
size: many
J: TRBJ2-1
D: TRBD1
DNA: TGTGCCAGCAGCATCGGGGGACAGGGGGCGAATGAGCAGTTCTTC
CDR3: CASSIGGQGANEQFF

V: TRBV29-1
size: .
J: TRBJ2-7
D: .
DNA: TGCAGCGCTGGTTGGGGTGATCACGAGCAGTACTTC
CDR3: CSAGWGDHEQYF

V: TRBV5-4
size: .
J: TRBJ2-2
D: TRBD2
DNA: TGCACCAGCAGCTCGACTAGCGCGAACACCGGGGAGCTGCTTTTT
CDR3: CTSSSTSANTGELLF

V: TRBV5-5
size: .
J: TRBJ2-2
D: TRBD1
DNA: TGTGCCAGCAGCTCTAGACAGGGCAATTCAAAATACTCGACCGGGGAGCTGTTTTTT
CDR3: CASSSRQGNSKYSTGELFF

V: TRBV28
size: .
J: TRBJ2-1
D: .
DNA: TGTGCCAGCAGTTCGGATACTGAGGCCTCCTACAATGAGCAGTTCTTC
CDR3: CASSSDTEASYNEQFF

V: TRBV6-5
size: .
J: TRBJ1-6
D: .
DNA: TGTGCCAGCAGGCTTGAACGGGGGTGGTTTTTACCCCTCCACTTT
CDR3: CASRLERGWFLPLHF

V: TRBV6-5
size: .
J: TRBJ1-5
D: .
DNA: TGTGCCAGCAGTTCCTTGACAGACCTGGGGGGCAATCAGTCCCAGCAGTTT
CDR3: CASSSLTDLGGNQSQQF

V: TRBV5-5
size: many
J: TRBJ1-2
D: TRBD1
DNA: TGTGCCAGCAGCCCTGGACAGGCCCACTATGGCTACACCTTC
CDR3: CASSPGQAHYGYTF